A single sample gave rise to the 19 T cell receptor beta chains below, sequenced in a study of T cell responses to AZD1222 COVID-19 vaccine. TCRdb's copy holds only in-frame clones and misses some; the assay was immunoSEQ multiplex PCR. Seen here are more than 85,000 clones, about 90% observed once, and the top ten hold about 16%. Source: peripheral blood, taken 28 days after the second AZD1222 dose. The receptors here all came from an adult who received the AZD1222 COVID-19 vaccine.

V is TRBV9 and J is TRBJ1-2; no definite D call. Trimming stripped 2 bases from V and 7 bases from J, with 6 bases between. The CDR3 length is 11 residues. Germline CDR1 reads SGDLS; CDR2 reads YYNGEE. The CDR3 bases are TGTGCCAGCAGCGTGAATGGTGGCTACACCTTC. Amino acids: CASSVNGGYTF.

The rearrangement joins TRBV29-1 to TRBJ1-1; a weak D match, TRBD1 (6 bases). CDR1 SQVTM and CDR2 ANQGSEA come from the germline V gene. This CDR3 region has 15 residues. V was clipped by 6 bases and J by 1 base, with 18 bases between them. This CDR3 is CSVLLQGVENTEAFF. For the CDR3, the DNA is TGCAGCGTCCTCTTACAGGGTGTAGAGAACACTGAAGCTTTCTTT. The full variable domain, its missing parts supplied by reference TRBV29-1 and TRBJ1-1, is SAVISQKPSRDICQRGTSLTIQCQVDSQVTMMFWYRQQPGQSLTLIATANQGSEATYESGFVIDKFPISRPNLTFSTLTVSNMSPEDSSIYLCSVLLQGVENTEAFFGQGTRLTVV.

The chain is built from TRBV5-1 and TRBJ1-1; D is perhaps TRBD1 (5 bases). Germline V gives CDR1 SGHRS, CDR2 YFSETQ. The CDR3 loop spans 13 amino acids. The V and J ends lost 0 bases and 8 bases respectively, with 11 bases between them. In DNA form, the CDR3 reads TGCGCCAGCAGCTTGGGCAGGGATTGGGAAGCTTTCTTT. Translating gives CASSLGRDWEAFF. Filled out from reference TRBV5-1 and TRBJ1-1, the complete variable domain reads KAGVTQTPRYLIKTRGQQVTLSCSPISGHRSVSWYQQTPGQGLQFLFEYFSETQRNKGNFPGRFSGRQFSNSRSEMNVSTLELGDSALYLCASSLGRDWEAFFGQGTRLTVV.

This chain uses TRBV19 with TRBJ1-1; maybe TRBD1 (6 bases). The germline gives CDR1 LNHDA, CDR2 SQIVND (reference sequence). Trimming stripped 6 bases from V and 1 base from J, with 12 bases between. This CDR3 comprises 14 residues. The DNA of the CDR3 is TGTGCCAGTAGGAAACAGGGTCAGAACACTGAAGCTTTCTTT. Translation gives CASRKQGQNTEAFF.

CDR3 protein: CASSPGSYGYTF. CDR3 DNA: TGCGCCAGCAGCCCGGGATCCTATGGCTACACCTTC. V and J are TRBV4-1 and TRBJ1-2; D gene unclear. CDR3 size: 12 residues. Trimming stripped 4 bases from V and 4 bases from J, with 7 bases between. The germline V gene has CDR1 MGHRA and CDR2 YSYEKL.

The chain has TRBV6-4 and TRBJ1-6; no firm D call. The germline CDR1 and CDR2 sequences are MRHNA and SNTAGT. This CDR3 spans 14 amino acids. V lost 3 bases and J 7 bases, leaving 10 bases between the germline ends. This CDR3 is CASSERRGNSPLHF. In DNA, the CDR3 is TGTGCCAGCAGTGAAAGGCGGGGAAATTCACCCCTCCACTTT.

This chain uses TRBV19 with TRBJ2-2; 14 bases are a match to TRBD2. The CDR3 extends over 17 amino acids. Germline loops: CDR1 LNHDA, CDR2 SQIVND (reference sequence). The J segment lost 8 bases and the V segment lost 5 bases, leaving 10 bases of the junction unmatched. CDR3 in DNA: TGTGCCAGTAGTCCCAATCTTGGACTAGCGGGGGGTGGGGAGCTGTTTTTT. It yields the protein CASSPNLGLAGGGELFF. Together with reference TRBV19 and TRBJ2-2, the CDR3 gives the full variable domain: DGGITQSPKYLFRKEGQNVTLSCEQNLNHDAMYWYRQDPGQGLRLIYYSQIVNDFQKGDIAEGYSVSREKKESFPLTVTSAQKNPTAFYLCASSPNLGLAGGGELFFGEGSRLTVL.

The chain carries TRBV30 and TRBJ1-1, with D perhaps matching TRBD1 (5 bases). CDR3 length equals 13 residues. Germline CDR1 is GTSNPN and CDR2 is SVGIG (reference sequence). Trimming cost V 3 bases and J 8 bases, with 16 bases left between them. The chain's CDR3 is CAWRINGRGEAFF. The CDR3 nucleotides read TGTGCCTGGAGGATTAACGGCCGGGGCGAAGCTTTCTTT.

This clone was detected a few times. The chain uses TRBV6-5 and TRBJ1-6; TRBD1 agrees at 7 bases. Germline V gives CDR1 MNHEY, CDR2 SVGAGI. The CDR3 extends over 15 amino acids. Trimming removed 6 bases from V and 9 bases from J; junction bases left unmatched: 11. The CDR3 protein is CASRPAGTDLSPLHF. CDR3 nucleotides: TGTGCCAGCAGACCAGCCGGGACAGACCTTTCACCCCTCCACTTT.

The CDR3 here is CASSLSTGFGYTF. The DNA of the CDR3 is TGCGCCAGCAGCCTAAGTACAGGGTTTGGCTACACCTTC. The genes are TRBV5-1 and TRBJ1-2; tentative D call: TRBD1 (6 bases). Germline V gene data show CDR1 as SGHRS and CDR2 as YFSETQ. This CDR3 is 13 amino acids long. The V and J ends lost 4 bases and 7 bases respectively, with 14 bases between them. The variable domain in full, completed from reference TRBV5-1 and TRBJ1-2, reads KAGVTQTPRYLIKTRGQQVTLSCSPISGHRSVSWYQQTPGQGLQFLFEYFSETQRNKGNFPGRFSGRQFSNSRSEMNVSTLELGDSALYLCASSLSTGFGYTFGSGTRLTVV.

The chain has TRBV6-1 and TRBJ1-4; TRBD1 aligns across 8 bases. Trimming cost V 4 bases and J 8 bases; bases outside gene matches: 15. The germline CDR1 and CDR2 sequences are MNHNS and SASEGT. This CDR3 contains 17 residues. The CDR3 nucleotides are TGTGCCAGCAGTGGGGCAGGGGGCGGCTCCTTTCGAGAAAAACTGTTTTTT. Translating gives CASSGAGGGSFREKLFF.

V gene TRBV5-4 combines with J gene TRBJ2-2; TRBD1 aligns across 9 bases. The germline V gene has CDR1 SGHNT and CDR2 YYREEE (reference sequence). Trimming took 6 bases from V and 3 from J; bases not matched to a gene: 9. The CDR3 runs 16 residues. The CDR3 reads CASTRRDRAYTGELFF. The DNA for the CDR3 is TGTGCCAGCACCAGGAGGGACAGGGCTTACACCGGGGAGCTGTTTTTT.

V usage is TRBV9 and J usage is TRBJ1-1; D is unresolved. Germline-derived CDR1 and CDR2 are SGDLS and YYNGEE. This CDR3 spans 13 amino acids. Trimming cost V 0 bases and J 4 bases, with 7 bases left between them. DNA for the CDR3: TGTGCCAGCAGCGTAGTTCGGGGCACTGAAGCTTTCTTT. Amino acid sequence: CASSVVRGTEAFF.

The rearrangement joins TRBV6-5 to TRBJ2-7; D is unresolved. The CDR3 is 16 amino acids. Germline V gene lookup returns CDR1 MNHEY and CDR2 SVGAGI. V was shortened by 0 bases and J by 3 bases, with 15 bases between the two germline ends. CDR3 in amino acids: CASSYSIGPESYEQYF. CDR3 DNA sequence: TGTGCCAGCAGTTACTCGATAGGCCCAGAAAGCTACGAGCAGTACTTC.

This sequence joins TRBV5-4 and TRBJ2-1, with D possibly being TRBD1 (5 bases). Germline values: CDR1 SGHNT, CDR2 YYREEE (reference sequence). The CDR3 spans 14 residues. The germline V and J ends were trimmed by 0 bases and 5 bases, with 9 bases remaining between them. The CDR3 region is CASSLGQRNNEQFF. The DNA of the CDR3 is TGTGCCAGCAGCTTGGGACAGAGGAACAATGAGCAGTTCTTC.

A few counts support this clone. The V gene is TRBV28, the J gene TRBJ1-2, with D tentatively TRBD1 (6 bases). Per germline, CDR1 MDHEN and CDR2 SYDVKM. Deletions cut 6 bases from V and 10 bases from J, with 18 bases between. CDR3 length: 13 amino acids. Written as DNA, the CDR3 is TGTGCCAGCAGACCCGGACAGACCTGGGACTACACCTTC. It specifies CASRPGQTWDYTF.

The V call is TRBV5-8, the J call TRBJ1-4; tentatively, D is TRBD1 (6 bases). The CDR3 runs 14 residues. Trimming left V 5 bases short and J 4 bases short, with 12 bases between. The germline CDR1 and CDR2 sequences are SGHTS and YDEGEE. CDR3 region: CASRHLQGNEKLFF. The CDR3 bases are TGTGCCAGCAGGCATCTACAGGGTAATGAAAAACTGTTTTTT.

J is TRBJ2-5 and V is TRBV3-1 (or the pseudogene TRBV3-2), with D unresolved. V lost 3 bases and J 1 base, leaving 9 bases between the germline ends. Germline CDR1 and CDR2: LGHDT and YNNKEL (reference sequence). This CDR3 region has 14 residues. The CDR3 bases are TGTGCCAGCAGCCATCGTCTTCCCCAAGAGACCCAGTACTTC. Its translation is CASSHRLPQETQYF.

The V call is TRBV24-1, the J call TRBJ1-2, with no clear D. CDR3 length: 14 amino acids. Germline V gene data show CDR1 as KGHDR and CDR2 as SFDVKD. V was pared by 0 bases and J by 1 base, with 5 bases between. CDR3 protein: CATSDLWDNYGYTF. The CDR3 nucleotides read TGTGCCACCAGTGATTTGTGGGATAACTATGGCTACACCTTC.